This TCR beta chain was profiled in a study of human CD8 memory T cell subsets. Libraries targeted TCR beta using 5' RACE with UMIs. TCRdb re-called the 5' RACE reads; one entry per CDR3 protein, DNA not given. The table lists about 10,000 distinct CDR3 sequences. Germline CDR1 is SNHLY and CDR2 is FYNNEI. The CDR3 runs to 15 residues. Sample: CD8+ stem-like memory T cells (TSCM and TCM) sorted from PBMCs. The subset denotes: stem-like memory CD8 T cells (TSTEM), CCR7+ PD-1- TIGIT-. The sequence derives from a human donor in good health. The V and J genes are TRBV2 and TRBJ2-3; TCRdb lists TRBD1, though no DNA is available to test this call. The CDR3 protein is CASSAGTGGTDTQYF.